This T cell receptor (beta chain) was sequenced during a study of T-cell reconstitution after alpha-beta-depleted transplantation in children. This CDR3 region has 11 residues. Trimming removed 6 bases from V and 7 bases from J, with 10 bases in between. A library of TCRbeta sequences, prepared with unique molecular identifiers, was generated. A single record per CDR3 protein comes from TCRdb applying MiXCR to the PCR reads. The data show over 550,000 distinct CDR3 sequences, approximately 10% seen once. Only a few counts were recorded for this clonotype. The source is a human donor who donated a stem cell graft to a child with acute myeloid leukemia. The source material was PBMCs from the stem cell graft donor, sampled from the stem cell graft. This sequence joins TRBV12-3 or TRBV12-4 and TRBJ2-7; D not certain. CDR3 sequence reads: CASSISAEQYF. The CDR3 coding sequence is TGTGCCAGCAGCATTTCCGCGGAGCAGTACTTC.